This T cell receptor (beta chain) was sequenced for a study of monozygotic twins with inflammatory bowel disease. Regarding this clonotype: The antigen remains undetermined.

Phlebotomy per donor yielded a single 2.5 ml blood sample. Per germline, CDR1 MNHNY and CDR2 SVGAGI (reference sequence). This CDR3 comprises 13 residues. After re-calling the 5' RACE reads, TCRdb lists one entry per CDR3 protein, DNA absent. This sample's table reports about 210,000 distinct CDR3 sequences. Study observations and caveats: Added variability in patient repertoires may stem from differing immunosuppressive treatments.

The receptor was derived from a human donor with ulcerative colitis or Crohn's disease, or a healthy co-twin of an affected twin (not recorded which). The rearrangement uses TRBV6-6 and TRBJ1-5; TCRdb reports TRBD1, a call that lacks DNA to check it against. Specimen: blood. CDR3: CAIRDKKNQPQHF.